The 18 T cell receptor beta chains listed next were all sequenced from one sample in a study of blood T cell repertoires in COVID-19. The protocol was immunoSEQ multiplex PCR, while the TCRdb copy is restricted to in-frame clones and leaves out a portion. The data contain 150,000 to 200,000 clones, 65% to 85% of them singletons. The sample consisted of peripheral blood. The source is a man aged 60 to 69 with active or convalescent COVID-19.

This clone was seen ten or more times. This CDR3 reads CASSPGAGYSGNTIYF. As DNA, the CDR3 is TGTGCCAGCAGCCCAGGGGCTGGGTACTCTGGAAACACCATATATTTT. The chain combines TRBV3-1 (or the pseudogene TRBV3-2) with TRBJ1-3, with D possibly TRBD1 on 6 matching bases. Germline-derived CDR1 and CDR2 are LGHDT and YNNKEL (reference sequence). Deletions cut 4 bases from V and 0 bases from J, with 13 bases between. This CDR3 spans 16 amino acids.

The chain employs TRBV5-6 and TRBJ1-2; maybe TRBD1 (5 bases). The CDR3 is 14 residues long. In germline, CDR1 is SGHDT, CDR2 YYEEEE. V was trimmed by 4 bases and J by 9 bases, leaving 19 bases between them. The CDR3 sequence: CASSPSSGGVSYTF. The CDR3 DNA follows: TGTGCCAGCAGCCCCTCCTCGGGGGGGGTGAGCTACACCTTC.

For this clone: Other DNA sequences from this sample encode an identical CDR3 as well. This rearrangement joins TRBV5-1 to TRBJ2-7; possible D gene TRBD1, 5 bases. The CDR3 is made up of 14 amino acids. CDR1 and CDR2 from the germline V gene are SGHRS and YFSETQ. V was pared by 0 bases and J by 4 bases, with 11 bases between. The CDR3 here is CASSLGQGGYEQYF. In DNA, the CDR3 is TGCGCCAGCAGCTTGGGGCAGGGTGGGTACGAGCAGTACTTC.

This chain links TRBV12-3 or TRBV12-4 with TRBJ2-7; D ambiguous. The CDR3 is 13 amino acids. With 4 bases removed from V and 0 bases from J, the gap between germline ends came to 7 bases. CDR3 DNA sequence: TGTGCCAGCAGTTCGTTTAACTCCTACGAGCAGTACTTC. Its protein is CASSSFNSYEQYF.

In DNA form, the CDR3 reads TGCGCCAGCAGCTTGGGGGGACAGGCGGTCTACGAGCAGTACTTC. Protein product: CASSLGGQAVYEQYF. This chain connects TRBV5-1 to TRBJ2-7, with TRBD1 identical over 8 bases. Germline V gives CDR1 SGHRS, CDR2 YFSETQ. The CDR3 spans 15 residues. J was trimmed by 3 bases and V by 0 bases; bases with no gene match: 5.

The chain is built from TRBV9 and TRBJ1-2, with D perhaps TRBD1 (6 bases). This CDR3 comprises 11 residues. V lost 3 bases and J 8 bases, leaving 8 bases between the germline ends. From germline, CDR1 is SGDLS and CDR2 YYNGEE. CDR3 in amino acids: CASSAGQGYTF. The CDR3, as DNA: TGTGCCAGCAGCGCGGGACAAGGCTACACCTTC.

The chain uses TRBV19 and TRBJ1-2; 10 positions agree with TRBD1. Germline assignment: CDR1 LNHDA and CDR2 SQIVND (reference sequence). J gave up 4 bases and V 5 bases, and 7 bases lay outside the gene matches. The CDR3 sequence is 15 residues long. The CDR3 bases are TGTGCCAGTAGTCTGCGGACAGGGGGTGGCTATGGCTACACCTTC. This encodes CASSLRTGGGYGYTF. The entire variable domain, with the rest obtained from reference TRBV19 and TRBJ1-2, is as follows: DGGITQSPKYLFRKEGQNVTLSCEQNLNHDAMYWYRQDPGQGLRLIYYSQIVNDFQKGDIAEGYSVSREKKESFPLTVTSAQKNPTAFYLCASSLRTGGGYGYTFGSGTRLTVV.

CDR3 in amino acids: CASSPGPQGNTGELFF. In DNA, the CDR3 is TGTGCCAGCTCACCAGGTCCTCAGGGTAACACCGGGGAGCTGTTTTTT. The genes are TRBV18 and TRBJ2-2; TRBD1 might be the D (5 bases). CDR3 size: 16 residues. V dropped 2 bases and J dropped 2 bases, with 12 bases sitting between them. Germline V CDR1 and CDR2: KGHSH, LQKENI.

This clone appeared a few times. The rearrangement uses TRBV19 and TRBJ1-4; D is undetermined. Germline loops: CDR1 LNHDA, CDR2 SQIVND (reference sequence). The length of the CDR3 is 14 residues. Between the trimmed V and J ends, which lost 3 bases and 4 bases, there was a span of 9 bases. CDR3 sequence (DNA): TGTGCCAGTAGTATTGCTCCAGATAATGAAAAACTGTTTTTT. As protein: CASSIAPDNEKLFF. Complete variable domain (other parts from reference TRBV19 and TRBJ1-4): DGGITQSPKYLFRKEGQNVTLSCEQNLNHDAMYWYRQDPGQGLRLIYYSQIVNDFQKGDIAEGYSVSREKKESFPLTVTSAQKNPTAFYLCASSIAPDNEKLFFGSGTQLSVL.

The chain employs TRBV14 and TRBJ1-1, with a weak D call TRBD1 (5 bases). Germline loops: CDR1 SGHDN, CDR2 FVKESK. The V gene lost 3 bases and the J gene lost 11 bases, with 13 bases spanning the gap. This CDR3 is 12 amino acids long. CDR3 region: CASSHTGFPAFF. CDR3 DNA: TGTGCCAGCAGCCATACAGGTTTTCCGGCTTTCTTT. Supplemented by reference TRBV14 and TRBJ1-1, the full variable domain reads EAGVTQFPSHSVIEKGQTVTLRCDPISGHDNLYWYRRVMGKEIKFLLHFVKESKQDESGMPNNRFLAERTGGTYSTLKVQPAELEDSGVYFCASSHTGFPAFFGQGTRLTVV.

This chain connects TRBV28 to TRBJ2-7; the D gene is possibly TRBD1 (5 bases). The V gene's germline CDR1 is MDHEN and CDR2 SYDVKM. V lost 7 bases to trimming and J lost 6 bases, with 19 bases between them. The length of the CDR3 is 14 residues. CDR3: CASTPARTGSEQYF. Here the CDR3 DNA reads TGTGCCAGCACCCCAGCGAGAACAGGTTCCGAGCAGTACTTC.

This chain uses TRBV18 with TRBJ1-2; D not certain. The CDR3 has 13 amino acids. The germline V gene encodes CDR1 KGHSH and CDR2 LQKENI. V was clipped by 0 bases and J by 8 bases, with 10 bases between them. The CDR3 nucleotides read TGTGCCAGCTCACCACCAGGCCCAGGAGGCTACACCTTC. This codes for CASSPPGPGGYTF.

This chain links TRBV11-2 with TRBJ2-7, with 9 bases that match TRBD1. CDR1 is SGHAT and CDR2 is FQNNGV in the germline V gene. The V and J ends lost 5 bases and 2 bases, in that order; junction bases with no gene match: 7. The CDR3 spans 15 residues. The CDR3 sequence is CASSRSTGGTYEQYF. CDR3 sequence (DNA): TGTGCCAGCAGCCGTTCGACAGGGGGAACCTACGAGCAGTACTTC.

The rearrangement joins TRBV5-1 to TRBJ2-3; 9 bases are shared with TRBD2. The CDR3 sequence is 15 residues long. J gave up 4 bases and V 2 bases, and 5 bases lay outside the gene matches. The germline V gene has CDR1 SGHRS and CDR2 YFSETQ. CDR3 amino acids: CASSFGSGGADTQYF. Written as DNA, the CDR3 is TGCGCCAGCAGCTTCGGTAGCGGGGGTGCAGATACGCAGTATTTT.

The CDR3 nucleotides are TGTGCCAGTAGTGCCAATAGCTTCGGGGAGCAGTTCTTC. As protein: CASSANSFGEQFF. This rearrangement joins TRBV19 to TRBJ2-1; D is uncertain. The V end lost 5 bases, the J end lost 10 bases, and 15 bases lay between the germline ends. The CDR3 consists of 13 residues. Looked up from germline, CDR1 is LNHDA and CDR2 is SQIVND (reference sequence).

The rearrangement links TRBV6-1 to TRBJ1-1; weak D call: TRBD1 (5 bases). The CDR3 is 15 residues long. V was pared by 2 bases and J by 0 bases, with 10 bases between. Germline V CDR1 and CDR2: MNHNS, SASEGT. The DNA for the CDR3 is TGTGCCAGCAGTGAACAGGGTCCAATGAACACTGAAGCTTTCTTT. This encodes CASSEQGPMNTEAFF.

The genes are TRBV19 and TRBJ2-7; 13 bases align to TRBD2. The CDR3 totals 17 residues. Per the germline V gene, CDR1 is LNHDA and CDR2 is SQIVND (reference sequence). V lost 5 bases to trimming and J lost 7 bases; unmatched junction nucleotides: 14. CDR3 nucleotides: TGTGCCAGTAGTCCCAGAAGGGGACTAGCGGGGCTGGGGGAGCAGTACTTC. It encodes CASSPRRGLAGLGEQYF.

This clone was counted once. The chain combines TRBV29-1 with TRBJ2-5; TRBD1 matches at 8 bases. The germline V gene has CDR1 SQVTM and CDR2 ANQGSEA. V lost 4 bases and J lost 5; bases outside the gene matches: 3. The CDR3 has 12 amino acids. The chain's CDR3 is CSVARQGETQYF. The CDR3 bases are TGCAGCGTTGCGCGACAGGGGGAGACCCAGTACTTC.